Reported below is one T cell receptor beta chain. Its matching antigen is unknown. The source of the sample is a study of CD8+ T cells in alopecia areata. Notes on the study in general: Clonality in lesional scalp, especially alopecia totalis/universalis, exceeded that of normal scalp.

RNA, once extracted, was reverse transcribed into cDNA for use as the sequencing template. TCRdb keeps only in-frame clones here, not all; method: immunoSEQ multiplex PCR. The table has roughly 100,000 clones, roughly 50% seen once; the top ten hold 8% to 10%. CDR3 length: 11 amino acids. The germline V gene has CDR1 MNHNS and CDR2 SASEGT. V lost 8 bases, J lost 7 bases, and 11 bases lay in between. The rearrangement joins TRBV6-1 to TRBJ1-2; the D is unclear. Specimen: CD4+ T cells sorted from blood. The receptor was derived from a human donor in good health. CDR3 sequence (DNA): TGTGCCAGCGGCGCCAGGTTTGGCTACACCTTC. It codes for CASGARFGYTF.